The 32 T cell receptor beta chains below were found in one sample sequenced in a study of cytomegalovirus exposure and HLA in healthy donors. Both 60 Vbeta primers and 13 Jbeta primers went into the PCR. TCRdb's copy holds only in-frame clones and misses some; the assay was immunoSEQ multiplex PCR. Here the sample spans some 120,000 clones, over 65% being singletons. The sequenced sample consisted of PBMCs. These receptors came from a man aged 30 to 45 in good health and CMV-seronegative.

The genes are TRBV28 and TRBJ1-2; the match to TRBD1 covers 10 bases. The CDR3 contains 16 residues. J was trimmed by 3 bases and V by 6 bases; bases with no gene match: 10. CDR1 is MDHEN and CDR2 is SYDVKM in the germline V gene. The CDR3 spells CASSGSGDRGYYGYTF. In DNA, the CDR3 is TGTGCCAGCAGCGGCTCGGGGGACAGGGGCTACTATGGCTACACCTTC.

Only a few counts were recorded for this clone. CDR3 loop: CASSVGGQPDTQYF. The DNA for the CDR3 is TGTGCCAGCAGCGTGGGGGGGCAGCCAGATACGCAGTATTTT. This chain joins TRBV5-6 and TRBJ2-3, with a possible D match to TRBD2 (7 bases). The CDR3 extends over 14 amino acids. Germline loops: CDR1 SGHDT, CDR2 YYEEEE. The V end was cut by 4 bases, the J end by 4 bases, with 13 bases between.

The rearrangement joins TRBV28 to TRBJ1-2; D perhaps matches TRBD1 (5 bases). There are 12 residues in the CDR3. CDR1 and CDR2 (germline): MDHEN, SYDVKM. V lost 6 bases to trimming and J lost 8 bases, with 13 bases between them. CDR3 sequence (DNA): TGTGCCAGCAGATATGGGGCGGGGGGCTACACCTTC. Translation gives CASRYGAGGYTF.

The chain carries TRBV7-9 and TRBJ1-4; TRBD1 aligns across 7 bases. There are 14 residues in the CDR3. V shed 3 bases, J shed 5 bases, and the junction held 3 bases outside the gene matches. Germline assignment: CDR1 SEHNR and CDR2 FQNEAQ (reference sequence). Written as DNA, the CDR3 is TGTGCCAGCAGCTTGACAGGGTACAATGAAAAACTGTTTTTT. Protein product: CASSLTGYNEKLFF.

The chain joins TRBV7-9 to TRBJ2-7; 10 nucleotides line up with TRBD1. J was trimmed by 0 bases and V by 5 bases; bases with no gene match: 4. From germline, CDR1 is SEHNR and CDR2 FQNEAQ (reference sequence). This CDR3 comprises 15 residues. The CDR3 DNA is TGTGCCAGCAGCCAGGGACAGGGGAGCTCCTACGAGCAGTACTTC. This sequence encodes CASSQGQGSSYEQYF.

The rearrangement joins TRBV2 to TRBJ1-1, with D possibly TRBD1 on 6 matching bases. Trimming removed 4 bases at V and 4 bases at J, with 16 bases between. This CDR3 spans 15 amino acids. Germline values: CDR1 SNHLY, CDR2 FYNNEI. The CDR3 sequence: CASSGQGRTGTEAFF. CDR3 sequence (DNA): TGTGCCAGCAGTGGTCAGGGGCGTACGGGCACTGAAGCTTTCTTT. Drawing the rest from reference TRBV2 and TRBJ1-1, the complete variable domain is EPEVTQTPSHQVTQMGQEVILRCVPISNHLYFYWYRQILGQKVEFLVSFYNNEISEKSEIFDDQFSVERPDGSNFTLKIRSTKLEDSAMYFCASSGQGRTGTEAFFGQGTRLTVV.

The J gene is TRBJ1-6, the V gene TRBV18; D uncertain. Germline CDR1 reads KGHSH; CDR2 reads LQKENI. CDR3 size: 14 residues. V was cut by 5 bases and J by 1 base, with 6 bases left in between. CDR3 region: CASSTKSYNSPLHF. CDR3 in DNA: TGTGCCAGCTCAACAAAGTCCTATAATTCACCCCTCCACTTT.

The V and J genes are TRBV18 and TRBJ1-2, with TRBD1 identical over 11 bases. Per germline, CDR1 KGHSH and CDR2 LQKENI. The ends lost 3 bases at V and 4 bases at J; junction bases unmatched: 13. The CDR3 loop spans 18 amino acids. The CDR3 bases are TGTGCCAGCTCACCCAGGACAGGGGGCGGTTTGGAGTCCTATGGCTACACCTTC. As protein: CASSPRTGGGLESYGYTF.

This clone appeared a single time. The V call is TRBV28, the J call TRBJ1-2; 9 nucleotides agree with TRBD1. With 3 bases clipped from V and 8 bases from J, the junction kept 10 bases outside the gene matches. Germline CDR1 MDHEN, CDR2 SYDVKM. There are 15 residues in the CDR3. The CDR3 spells CASSFLLRDRDGYTF. In nucleotides, the CDR3 is TGTGCCAGCAGTTTTCTCCTTAGGGACAGGGACGGCTACACCTTC.

The chain employs TRBV29-1 and TRBJ2-5, with 8 nucleotides matching TRBD2. Germline lookup yields CDR1 SQVTM and CDR2 ANQGSEA. This CDR3 region has 14 residues. J was trimmed by 2 bases and V by 3 bases; bases with no gene match: 5. CDR3 coding DNA: TGCAGCGTTGACGGGGCTAGCGGGCAAGAGACCCAGTACTTC. This translates into CSVDGASGQETQYF.

The J gene is TRBJ2-1, the V gene TRBV10-3; 8 positions match TRBD2. The CDR3 length is 19 residues. The ends lost 4 bases at V and 4 bases at J; junction bases unmatched: 18. CDR1 is ENHRY, CDR2 SYGVKD, per germline. CDR3 sequence (DNA): TGTGCCATCAGTGGCATTGCGGTAGCGGGACTTCCTATTTACAATGAGCAGTTCTTC. This codes for CAISGIAVAGLPIYNEQFF.

V is TRBV6-1 and J is TRBJ1-4; TRBD1 is a possible D gene (5 bases). Trimming cost V 8 bases and J 3 bases, with 10 bases left between them. Looked up from germline, CDR1 is MNHNS and CDR2 is SASEGT. This CDR3 contains 13 residues. Here the CDR3 DNA reads TGTGCCAGCTGCCGGGACTCTAATGAAAAACTGTTTTTT. Translated: CASCRDSNEKLFF.

This clone was seen once. The gene calls are TRBV7-9 and TRBJ2-1, with 8 nucleotides matching TRBD2. The CDR3 totals 17 residues. Germline V gene sequence: CDR1 SEHNR, CDR2 FQNEAQ (reference sequence). V trimming: 4 bases; J trimming: 1 base; junction bases outside the gene matches: 9. CDR3 protein: CASSSPLAGPSYNEQFF. CDR3 nucleotides: TGTGCCAGCAGCTCCCCTCTAGCGGGCCCTTCCTACAATGAGCAGTTCTTC. The variable domain in full, completed from reference TRBV7-9 and TRBJ2-1, reads DTGVSQNPRHKITKRGQNVTFRCDPISEHNRLYWYRQTLGQGPEFLTYFQNEAQLEKSRLLSDRFSAERPKGSFSTLEIQRTEQGDSAMYLCASSSPLAGPSYNEQFFGPGTRLTVL.

The V gene is TRBV10-3, the J gene TRBJ1-3; D unresolved. Trimming removed 6 bases at V and 3 bases at J, with 3 bases between. The CDR3 extends over 11 amino acids. CDR1 and CDR2 from the germline V gene are ENHRY and SYGVKD. Written as DNA, the CDR3 is TGTGCCATCAGCCTTGGAAACACCATATATTTT. Protein product: CAISLGNTIYF.

V gene TRBV7-9 combines with J gene TRBJ1-1; maybe TRBD1 (6 bases). The CDR3 covers 16 residues. Germline CDR1 and CDR2: SEHNR and FQNEAQ (reference sequence). The V and J ends lost 4 bases and 0 bases respectively, with 15 bases between them. The CDR3 reads CASSYDGGGLNTEAFF. The CDR3 DNA reads TGTGCCAGCAGCTACGACGGGGGGGGCTTGAACACTGAAGCTTTCTTT.

This clone was picked up a small number of times. The chain carries TRBV5-6 and TRBJ2-2; 9 nucleotides line up with TRBD2. In germline, CDR1 is SGHDT, CDR2 YYEEEE. The CDR3 sequence is 18 residues long. Trimming cost V 3 bases and J 5 bases; bases outside gene matches: 14. The CDR3: CASSSVIMRGGETGELFF. For the CDR3, the DNA is TGTGCCAGCAGCTCCGTTATTATGCGCGGGGGGGAAACCGGGGAGCTGTTTTTT.

This clone appeared a single time. V usage is TRBV7-7 and J usage is TRBJ2-7, with D possibly matching TRBD1 (6 bases). The CDR3 contains 15 residues. Germline V gives CDR1 SSHAT, CDR2 FNYEAQ (reference sequence). V was clipped by 1 base and J by 4 bases, with 14 bases between them. CDR3 nucleotides: TGTGCCAGCAGCTTAGGGGGGCCAGGGTTGTACGAGCAGTACTTC. Translating it yields CASSLGGPGLYEQYF. The full variable domain, with the rest looked up from reference TRBV7-7 and TRBJ2-7, is GAGVSQSPRYKVTKRGQDVTLRCDPISSHATLYWYQQALGQGPEFLTYFNYEAQPDKSGLPSDRFSAERPEGSISTLTIQRTEQRDSAMYRCASSLGGPGLYEQYFGPGTRLTVT.

J is TRBJ2-7 and V is TRBV4-3; the match to TRBD1 covers 7 bases. The CDR3 sequence is 15 residues long. V lost 5 bases and J lost 3; bases outside the gene matches: 10. Germline V gives CDR1 LGHNA, CDR2 YSLEER. The CDR3 DNA reads TGCGCCAGCAGCGACAGACAGGGATTGGGCTACGAGCAGTACTTC. Protein sequence: CASSDRQGLGYEQYF.

This clone turned up a few times. This chain links TRBV5-1 with TRBJ1-2, with TRBD1 identical over 10 bases. The germline V gene has CDR1 SGHRS and CDR2 YFSETQ. V lost 4 bases to trimming and J lost 4 bases; unmatched junction nucleotides: 4. The length of the CDR3 is 14 residues. The CDR3 is CASSAGQGTYGYTF. The CDR3 nucleotides are TGCGCCAGCAGCGCGGGACAGGGGACCTATGGCTACACCTTC.

The chain carries TRBV5-1 and TRBJ2-2; 8 bases agree with TRBD2. Germline CDR1 reads SGHRS; CDR2 reads YFSETQ. The CDR3 totals 16 residues. The V gene end was trimmed by 0 bases and the J gene end by 4 bases; junction bases not matched to a gene: 5. For the CDR3, the DNA is TGCGCCAGCAGCTTGGGAGCGGGAGTTAGCACCGGGGAGCTGTTTTTT. It is translated as CASSLGAGVSTGELFF.

V is TRBV30 and J is TRBJ1-1, with D possibly matching TRBD1 (6 bases). Trimming cost V 2 bases and J 0 bases, with 10 bases left between them. The CDR3 length is 14 residues. Germline CDR1 GTSNPN, CDR2 SVGIG (reference sequence). The CDR3 loop is CAWSMTGVNTEAFF. The CDR3 coding sequence is TGTGCCTGGAGTATGACAGGAGTGAACACTGAAGCTTTCTTT.

The chain carries TRBV2 and TRBJ1-5, with 8 bases matching TRBD1. The germline gives CDR1 SNHLY, CDR2 FYNNEI. The CDR3 contains 15 residues. After removal of 2 bases from V and 5 bases from J, the junction contained 5 bases not matched to a gene. CDR3 in amino acids: CASSEIQGAHQPQHF. The DNA of the CDR3 is TGTGCCAGCAGTGAAATTCAGGGGGCTCATCAGCCCCAGCATTTT.

V usage is TRBV19 and J usage is TRBJ2-4; D may be TRBD2 (5 bases). Per germline, CDR1 LNHDA and CDR2 SQIVND (reference sequence). V was pared by 0 bases and J by 3 bases, with 12 bases between. The CDR3 contains 16 residues. The CDR3 DNA sequence: TGTGCCAGTAGTATAGAGGCCCACCGGGGCAAAAACATTCAGTACTTC. Amino acids: CASSIEAHRGKNIQYF.

This clone was counted only a few times. CDR3 sequence reads: CASSWGRQGGKLFF. The CDR3 region has the DNA TGCGCCAGCAGCTGGGGGAGACAGGGGGGGAAACTGTTTTTT. The V gene is TRBV5-1, the J gene TRBJ1-4, with 9 bases matching TRBD1. Germline V gene lookup returns CDR1 SGHRS and CDR2 YFSETQ. The CDR3 runs 14 residues. V lost 3 bases, J lost 11 bases, and 8 bases stayed unmatched.

The chain carries TRBV13 and TRBJ2-7, with TRBD1 matching over 9 bases. J gave up 7 bases and V 5 bases, and 6 bases lay outside the gene matches. This CDR3 contains 13 residues. Germline V gene sequence: CDR1 PRHDT, CDR2 FYEKMQ (reference sequence). The CDR3 region has the DNA TGTGCCAGCAGCCGACAGGGGGTAGGGGAGCAGTACTTC. Its translation: CASSRQGVGEQYF. The entire variable domain, with the rest obtained from reference TRBV13 and TRBJ2-7, is as follows: AAGVIQSPRHLIKEKRETATLKCYPIPRHDTVYWYQQGPGQDPQFLISFYEKMQSDKGSIPDRFSAQQFSDYHSELNMSSLELGDSALYFCASSRQGVGEQYFGPGTRLTVT.

The chain employs TRBV7-8 and TRBJ1-2; D is possibly TRBD1 (6 bases). Trimming took off 8 bases at V and 4 bases at J, with 14 bases between the two ends. The CDR3 is 13 amino acids. Germline V gene data show CDR1 as SGHVS and CDR2 as FQNEAQ. CDR3: CASAAGALYGYTF. Here the CDR3 DNA reads TGTGCCAGCGCCGCAGGGGCCCTCTATGGCTACACCTTC.

This clone appeared once. The rearrangement joins TRBV10-3 to TRBJ2-1; D might be TRBD2 (6 bases). The CDR3 totals 13 residues. Trimming cost V 3 bases and J 7 bases, with 10 bases left between them. Germline values: CDR1 ENHRY, CDR2 SYGVKD. The CDR3 loop reads CAISDSGVNEQFF. The DNA for the CDR3 is TGTGCCATCAGTGACTCGGGAGTGAATGAGCAGTTCTTC.

In DNA, the CDR3 is TGCAGTGGACTAGCCTACGAGCAGTACTTC. It encodes CSGLAYEQYF. This chain uses TRBV20-1 with TRBJ2-7; the D gene is possibly TRBD2 (6 bases). Germline V gene lookup returns CDR1 DFQATT and CDR2 SNEGSKA (reference sequence). V dropped 7 bases and J dropped 2 bases, with 6 bases sitting between them. The CDR3 totals 10 residues.

This clone was detected a few times. In DNA form, the CDR3 reads TGTGCCAGCAGCTTAGAACAGTCCTACGAGCAGTACTTC. Protein sequence: CASSLEQSYEQYF. This chain joins TRBV7-8 and TRBJ2-7; D is uncertain. Trimming removed 1 base from V and 1 base from J, with 5 bases in between. This CDR3 contains 13 residues. CDR1 SGHVS and CDR2 FQNEAQ come from the germline V gene.

The chain employs TRBV11-2 and TRBJ2-2; TRBD2 matches at 9 bases. The CDR3 contains 17 residues. V trimming: 3 bases; J trimming: 4 bases; junction bases outside the gene matches: 9. Per the germline V gene, CDR1 is SGHAT and CDR2 is FQNNGV. CDR3 nucleotides: TGTGCCAGCAGCTTCCTGGCGGGAGGGCGAAGCACCGGGGAGCTGTTTTTT. Translating it yields CASSFLAGGRSTGELFF.

This clone was observed a few times. J is TRBJ1-5 and V is TRBV6-1, with D possibly being TRBD1 (6 bases). Germline assignment: CDR1 MNHNS and CDR2 SASEGT. This CDR3 has 12 amino acids. V lost 6 bases and J 5 bases, leaving 8 bases between the germline ends. In nucleotides, the CDR3 is TGTGCCAGCAGAAGGACAGATCAGCCCCAGCATTTT. It codes for CASRRTDQPQHF.

This clone was picked up one time. The genes are TRBV10-3 and TRBJ2-7; 14 bases match TRBD2. The J segment lost 4 bases and the V segment lost 6 bases, leaving 2 bases of the junction unmatched. Germline lookup yields CDR1 ENHRY and CDR2 SYGVKD. The CDR3 loop spans 14 amino acids. CDR3 nucleotides: TGTGCCATCAGCGGGACTAGCGGGGGTTACGAGCAGTACTTC. Its protein product is CAISGTSGGYEQYF.